This T cell receptor (beta chain) was identified in a study of CD8 T cells in ankylosing spondylitis (dated by TCRdb to 2015 to 2018). A note on the overall study: The study set out to find disease-linked TCR variants by profiling T cell receptor beta repertoires in ankylosing spondylitis patients and healthy donors. Peripheral blood samples were taken, and synovial fluid was additionally collected from ankylosing spondylitis patients. The whole study cohort included over a hundred healthy donors and 25 ankylosing spondylitis patients. The full study reports these points: The disease-linked clones were reported to be significantly enriched in matched synovial fluid samples from ankylosing spondylitis patients. In peripheral blood, the disease-linked clones were found at relatively low frequencies and had a CD8+ phenotype. Blood from ankylosing spondylitis patients appeared to be characterized by a TCR beta motif made up of under ten highly homologous amino acid variants. Some motif variants had previously been reported in the synovial fluid and blood of reactive arthritis patients, which suggests shared mechanisms of disease initiation.

The reads were generated on an Illumina HiSeq 2500. Quantitative 5'-RACE with molecular barcodes was used to prepare TCR beta libraries. In the source study's methods: A new computational method, built on a probabilistic model of VDJ rearrangement, was used to identify disease-linked TCR variants. TCRdb handled the public reads itself, with Q25 trimming in fastp and clone calling in MiXCR, and kept productive beta chains. Every entry covers one CDR3 protein and lists the most common genes and DNA from its rows. TCRdb, not the authors, supplied the V and J calls. Recorded for this sample are hundreds of thousands of distinct CDR3 sequences; 20% to 30% of them occurred a single time. The ten largest clonotypes hold 6.6% of the sample. On this clonotype itself: Its specific antigen is unknown. No base quality information exists; no much larger clone differs at one position.

The clonotype was recovered from a male donor with ankylosing spondylitis or in good health (not recorded which). Sequencing was performed on blood, either unsorted or a sorted T cell fraction (not recorded which).

The base sequence is TGCAGCGTTAGCCGGGACAGGGCGAACACTGAAGCTTTCTTT. The translation is CSVSRDRANTEAFF. The chain is assembled from TRBV29-1 and TRBJ1-1, and 9 junction bases match TRBD1. Clipping removes 5 bases from V and 1 base from J, with 5 as the unmatched junction base count. The CDR3 runs 14 amino acids, cysteine and phenylalanine included. Of all the DNA, just the CDR3 is kept, 42 bases in frame from base 1. Sequences SQVTM (CDR1) and ANQGSEA (CDR2) are obtained from the germline V gene.